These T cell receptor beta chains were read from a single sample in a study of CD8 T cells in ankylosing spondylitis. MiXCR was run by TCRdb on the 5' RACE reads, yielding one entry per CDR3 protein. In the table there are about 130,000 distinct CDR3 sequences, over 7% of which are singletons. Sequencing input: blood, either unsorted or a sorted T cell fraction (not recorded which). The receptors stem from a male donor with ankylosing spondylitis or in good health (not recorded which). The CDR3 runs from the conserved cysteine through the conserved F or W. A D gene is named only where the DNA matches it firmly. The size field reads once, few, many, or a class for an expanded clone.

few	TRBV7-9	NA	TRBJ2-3	TGTGCCAGCAGCTTAGCAGCCGCAGGTGCCCTAGCAGATACGCAGTATTTT	CASSLAAAGALADTQYF
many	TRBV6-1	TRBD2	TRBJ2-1	TGTGCCAGCAATAGAGGCCCCAGCGGGAGAGATGAGCAGTTCTTC	CASNRGPSGRDEQFF
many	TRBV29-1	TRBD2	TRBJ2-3	TGCAGCGTTGAAAGGATCGGACTAGCGGGTCAGGTGGCAGATACGCAGTATTTT	CSVERIGLAGQVADTQYF
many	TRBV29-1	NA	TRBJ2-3	TGCAGCGTTGAAGAGAGGGTCCAAAGTCTCGGTACGCAGTATTTT	CSVEERVQSLGTQYF
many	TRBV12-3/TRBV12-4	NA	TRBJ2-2	TGTGCCAGCAGTTTAGTAAGGGTGCGGAACACCGGGGAGCTGTTTTTT	CASSLVRVRNTGELFF
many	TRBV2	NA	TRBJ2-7	TGTGCCAGCAGTATGGACGGACCCTACGAGCAGTACTTC	CASSMDGPYEQYF
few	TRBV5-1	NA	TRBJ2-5	TGCGCCAGCAGTTCAGGGGTGAAGGAGACCCAGTACTTC	CASSSGVKETQYF
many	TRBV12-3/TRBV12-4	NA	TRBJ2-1	TGTGCCAGCAGCCCCGACGGCTCTCACTCCTACAATGAGCAGTTCTTC	CASSPDGSHSYNEQFF
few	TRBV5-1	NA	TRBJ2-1	TGCGCCAGCAGGCCTCTAGGCCAGAACAATGAGCAGTTCTTC	CASRPLGQNNEQFF
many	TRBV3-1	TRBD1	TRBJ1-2	TGTGCCAGCAGCTCAGTACGACAGGGCCGTCTAAGCTATGGCTACACCTTC	CASSSVRQGRLSYGYTF
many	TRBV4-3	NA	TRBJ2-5	TGCGCCAGCAGCCAAACCTGGGAAGCTGGGACCCAGTACTTC	CASSQTWEAGTQYF
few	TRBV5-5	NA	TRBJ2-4	TGTGCCAGCAGCACGGGATCTTTGGACATTCAGTACTTC	CASSTGSLDIQYF
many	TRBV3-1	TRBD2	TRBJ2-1	TGTGCCAGCAGCCAGGGCCTAGCGGGAGGGTCCTACAATGAGCAGTTCTTC	CASSQGLAGGSYNEQFF